Presented here are 22 T cell receptor beta chains from one specimen sequenced in a study of OX40 agonist ivuxolimab in advanced cancers. TCRdb keeps only in-frame clones here, not all; method: immunoSEQ multiplex PCR. This sample has more than 90,000 clones, with about four fifths found just once. The sequencing used CD4+ or CD8+ T cells sorted from blood, collected in a trial of the OX40 agonist ivuxolimab. The source is an adult with an advanced solid tumor such as melanoma, head and neck, liver or kidney cancer.

The chain uses TRBV7-9 and TRBJ1-1; D gene ambiguous. The CDR3 totals 15 residues. Germline CDR1 and CDR2: SEHNR and FQNEAQ (reference sequence). V was cut by 7 bases and J by 0 bases, with 15 bases left in between. CDR3 sequence reads: CASTLANRVNTEAFF. CDR3 sequence (DNA): TGTGCCAGCACCCTAGCGAATCGTGTGAACACTGAAGCTTTCTTT.

This clone was observed a single time. The J gene is TRBJ2-4, the V gene TRBV15; 7 bases fit TRBD1. Per the germline V gene, CDR1 is LNHNV and CDR2 is YYDKDF (reference sequence). Losses at the gene ends were 2 bases for V and 3 bases for J; bases not matched to a gene: 4. The CDR3 consists of 15 residues. CDR3 residues: CATSRPRDSKNIQYF. The CDR3 DNA reads as TGTGCCACCAGCAGACCCCGGGACAGCAAAAACATTCAGTACTTC.

The CDR3 nucleotides read TGTGCCAGTAGTAAGAGGGGACAGGGTGACTATGGCTACACCTTC. It codes for CASSKRGQGDYGYTF. V and J are TRBV19 and TRBJ1-2; 9 nucleotides line up with TRBD1. This CDR3 comprises 15 residues. Looked up from germline, CDR1 is LNHDA and CDR2 is SQIVND (reference sequence). With V trimmed by 4 bases and J by 3 bases, 6 bases remained unmatched. The variable domain in full, completed from reference TRBV19 and TRBJ1-2, reads DGGITQSPKYLFRKEGQNVTLSCEQNLNHDAMYWYRQDPGQGLRLIYYSQIVNDFQKGDIAEGYSVSREKKESFPLTVTSAQKNPTAFYLCASSKRGQGDYGYTFGSGTRLTVV.

The rearrangement joins TRBV10-3 to TRBJ2-1, with TRBD1 matching 9 bases. CDR1 ENHRY and CDR2 SYGVKD come from the germline V gene. The V and J ends lost 5 bases and 3 bases, in that order; junction bases with no gene match: 8. The CDR3 runs to 16 residues. The CDR3 bases are TGTGCCATCAGTTCCAACCCGGGACAGGGCTACAATGAGCAGTTCTTC. It encodes CAISSNPGQGYNEQFF.

The rearrangement links TRBV25-1 to TRBJ1-2; 9 bases match TRBD1. V dropped 1 base and J dropped 7; count of bases not matched to a gene: 7. There are 15 residues in the CDR3. Germline values: CDR1 MGHDK, CDR2 SYGVNS. CDR3 DNA sequence: TGTGCCAGCAGTGAATGGGGGACAGGGTGGTCTGGCTACACCTTC. This sequence encodes CASSEWGTGWSGYTF.

V usage is TRBV18 and J usage is TRBJ1-6; 10 nucleotides align to TRBD1. The CDR3 is 15 amino acids. Germline V gives CDR1 KGHSH, CDR2 LQKENI. V lost 9 bases, J lost 7 bases, and 9 bases stayed unmatched. The CDR3 is CASLGTGVENSPLHF. The CDR3 DNA is TGTGCCAGTCTCGGGACAGGGGTTGAAAATTCACCCCTCCACTTT.

V usage is TRBV2 and J usage is TRBJ2-7, with TRBD1 matching over 8 bases. With 2 bases clipped from V and 7 bases from J, the junction kept 7 bases outside the gene matches. This CDR3 has 14 residues. Germline V gives CDR1 SNHLY, CDR2 FYNNEI. The CDR3 loop is CASSEKYRGSEQYF. The CDR3 bases are TGTGCCAGCAGTGAAAAATACAGGGGGAGTGAGCAGTACTTC.

V gene TRBV6-1 combines with J gene TRBJ1-3, with 7 bases matching TRBD1. Trimming at V came to 4 bases and at J to 3 bases, leaving 9 bases not matched to a gene. The CDR3 contains 16 residues. Germline V gene data show CDR1 as MNHNS and CDR2 as SASEGT. The CDR3 protein is CASSGVVGGDGNTIYF. The CDR3 bases are TGTGCCAGCAGTGGGGTCGTAGGGGGCGATGGAAACACCATATATTTT.

V and J are TRBV18 and TRBJ2-7; D uncertain. Germline V gene sequence: CDR1 KGHSH, CDR2 LQKENI. V was cut by 2 bases and J by 0 bases, with 5 bases left in between. The CDR3 is 13 amino acids. CDR3 sequence: CASSPDASYEQYF. CDR3 bases: TGTGCCAGCTCACCAGACGCCTCCTACGAGCAGTACTTC.

The J gene is TRBJ1-1, the V gene TRBV6-5; D is perhaps TRBD1 (5 bases). This CDR3 contains 15 residues. The V end lost 7 bases, the J end lost 1 base, and 16 bases lay between the germline ends. Germline CDR1 MNHEY, CDR2 SVGAGI. The CDR3 sequence is CASTRSGLWNTEAFF. The CDR3 DNA sequence: TGTGCCAGCACGCGATCAGGGCTTTGGAACACTGAAGCTTTCTTT.

This clone was detected only a few times. V and J are TRBV4-1 and TRBJ1-6, with 7 bases aligning to TRBD1. The V segment lost 1 base and the J segment 13 bases; nucleotides outside the gene matches: 7. Germline V gene lookup returns CDR1 MGHRA and CDR2 YSYEKL. The CDR3 extends over 14 amino acids. CDR3 sequence reads: CASSQGQGEAPLHF. As DNA, the CDR3 is TGCGCCAGCAGCCAAGGACAGGGTGAGGCGCCCCTCCACTTT.

This clone was seen just once. J is TRBJ1-5 and V is TRBV2; D is perhaps TRBD1 (5 bases). There are 15 residues in the CDR3. Trimming left V 3 bases short and J 2 bases short, with 11 bases between. The germline V gene encodes CDR1 SNHLY and CDR2 FYNNEI. In DNA, the CDR3 is TGTGCCAGCAGTGAGGCAGGGAAGGGCAATCAGCCCCAGCATTTT. This codes for CASSEAGKGNQPQHF.

The chain links TRBV18 to TRBJ1-6; no reliable D call. CDR3 length: 15 amino acids. Germline assignment: CDR1 KGHSH and CDR2 LQKENI. V lost 1 base and J 8 bases, leaving 12 bases between the germline ends. The chain's CDR3 is CASSPQGLIDSPLHF. In nucleotides, the CDR3 is TGTGCCAGCTCACCACAAGGGTTGATTGATTCACCCCTCCACTTT.

V and J are TRBV4-1 and TRBJ2-2; 15 bases map to TRBD2. Germline CDR1 and CDR2: MGHRA and YSYEKL. This CDR3 region has 16 residues. V lost 4 bases, J lost 6 bases, and 3 bases stayed unmatched. The CDR3 DNA reads as TGCGCCAGCAGCCCGGGACTAGCGGGAGGAGCCGGGGAGCTGTTTTTT. Translated: CASSPGLAGGAGELFF.

In its sample, this clone was seen once. The chain carries TRBV5-6 and TRBJ1-2; the D gene is possibly TRBD1 (5 bases). V was clipped by 4 bases and J by 0 bases, with 10 bases between them. Germline CDR1 SGHDT, CDR2 YYEEEE. The CDR3 extends over 14 amino acids. The CDR3 spells CASSLLGANYGYTF. DNA of the CDR3: TGTGCCAGCAGCCTTTTAGGGGCTAACTATGGCTACACCTTC. The full variable domain, with the rest looked up from reference TRBV5-6 and TRBJ1-2, is DAGVTQSPTHLIKTRGQQVTLRCSPKSGHDTVSWYQQALGQGPQFIFQYYEEEERQRGNFPDRFSGHQFPNYSSELNVNALLLGDSALYLCASSLLGANYGYTFGSGTRLTVV.

The gene calls are TRBV2 and TRBJ2-1, with a possible D match to TRBD2 (5 bases). The CDR3 totals 11 residues. Germline CDR1 and CDR2: SNHLY and FYNNEI. V lost 7 bases and J lost 10, with 11 bases in between. CDR3 sequence (DNA): TGTGCCAGCAAGAGGGCCGGAGAGCAGTTCTTC. This encodes CASKRAGEQFF. Using reference TRBV2 and TRBJ2-1 for the parts outside the CDR3, the full variable domain is EPEVTQTPSHQVTQMGQEVILRCVPISNHLYFYWYRQILGQKVEFLVSFYNNEISEKSEIFDDQFSVERPDGSNFTLKIRSTKLEDSAMYFCASKRAGEQFFGPGTRLTVL.

This chain joins TRBV23-1 and TRBJ2-2; the match to TRBD1 covers 8 bases. TRBV23-1 is given ORF status, its function remaining uncertain. After removal of 8 bases from V and 3 bases from J, the junction contained 8 bases not matched to a gene. This CDR3 spans 15 amino acids. CDR3 in DNA: TGCGCCAGCCCCGCCAGGGGGCGGTACACCGGGGAGCTGTTTTTT. Translated: CASPARGRYTGELFF.

This clone was recorded once. The gene calls are TRBV9 and TRBJ2-5; maybe TRBD2 (7 bases). The CDR3 runs to 16 residues. Germline loops: CDR1 SGDLS, CDR2 YYNGEE. Trimming stripped 4 bases from V and 5 bases from J, with 21 bases between. The CDR3 loop reads CASSPLGLGGRETQYF. CDR3 bases: TGTGCCAGCAGCCCCCTCGGACTAGGGGGGAGGGAGACCCAGTACTTC.

For the CDR3, the DNA is TGCGCCAGCAGCCTCCGACTAGCGGGAGAGTCGGAAAGCTCCTACGAGCAGTACTTC. It translates to CASSLRLAGESESSYEQYF. The V gene is TRBV5-1, the J gene TRBJ2-7; 12 bases map to TRBD2. The CDR3 is 19 residues long. V lost 4 bases to trimming and J lost 0 bases; unmatched junction nucleotides: 14. CDR1 SGHRS and CDR2 YFSETQ come from the germline V gene.

The chain carries TRBV11-3 and TRBJ2-7; D perhaps matches TRBD1 (5 bases). Germline V gives CDR1 SGHNT, CDR2 YENEEA. V gave up 5 bases and J gave up 0 bases, with 14 bases separating them. CDR3 size: 15 residues. CDR3: CASSPHQGNSYEQYF. The CDR3, as DNA: TGTGCCAGCAGCCCTCACCAGGGAAACTCCTACGAGCAGTACTTC.

The CDR3 sequence is CASSENRGTEAFF. The CDR3, as DNA: TGTGCCAGCAGTGAAAATCGGGGGACTGAAGCTTTCTTT. V is TRBV6-1 and J is TRBJ1-1; weak D call: TRBD1 (5 bases). CDR1 is MNHNS and CDR2 is SASEGT in the germline V gene. V lost 2 bases and J 5 bases, leaving 9 bases between the germline ends. The CDR3 runs 13 residues.

The chain has TRBV7-7 and TRBJ2-5; D is perhaps TRBD1 (6 bases). The end of the DNA fits TRBJ2-7 better, so the J call may be wrong. Per the germline V gene, CDR1 is SSHAT and CDR2 is FNYEAQ (reference sequence). This CDR3 has 13 amino acids. DNA for the CDR3: TGTGCCAGTACAGGGCACCTTTCCTACGAGCAGTACTTC. Translation gives CASTGHLSYEQYF.